This TCR beta chain was captured in a study of T-cell reconstitution after alpha-beta-depleted transplantation in children. This clonotype has a handful of counts. What it binds is not known. General study results and limits: The study reportedly traced alpha-beta T cells about two months after transplant to several hundred expanded graft clones. T-cell numbers and diversity, one year after transplant, stemmed largely from T cells that were newly produced. Several patients had high TCRbeta diversity at day 60; it came from surviving recipient T cells and thymic progenitors.

Unique molecular identifiers were incorporated when the TCRbeta library was constructed. TCRdb re-analysed the PCR reads in MiXCR, keeping a single row per CDR3 protein. There are about a million distinct CDR3 sequences in the sample; about 29% occur only once, and over 25% lies in the top ten. The specimen comprised PBMCs, mostly from graft donor cells, sampled 360 days after TCRalphabeta/CD19-depleted stem cell transplant. The origin of this receptor is a boy under two years old who had a stem cell transplant for SCID, so the T cells may come from the graft donor.

The CDR3 loop is CASSGEGIEKLFF. The CDR3 DNA follows: TGTGCCAGCAGTGGAGAGGGCATAGAAAAACTGTTTTTT. The chain uses TRBV27 and TRBJ1-4; D is undetermined. V was clipped by 5 bases and J by 8 bases, with 12 bases between them. The CDR3 has 13 residues. The germline V gene has CDR1 MNHEY and CDR2 SMNVEV (reference sequence).